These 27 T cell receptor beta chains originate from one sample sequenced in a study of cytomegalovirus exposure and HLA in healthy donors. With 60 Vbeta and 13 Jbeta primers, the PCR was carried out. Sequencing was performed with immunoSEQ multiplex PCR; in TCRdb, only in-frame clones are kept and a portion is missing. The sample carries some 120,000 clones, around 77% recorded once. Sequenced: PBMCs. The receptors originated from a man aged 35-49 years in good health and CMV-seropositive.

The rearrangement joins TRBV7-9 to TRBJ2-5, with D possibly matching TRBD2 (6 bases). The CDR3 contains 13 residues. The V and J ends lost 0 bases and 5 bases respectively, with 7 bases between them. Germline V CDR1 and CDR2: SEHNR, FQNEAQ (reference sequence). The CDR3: CASSLAGGETQYF. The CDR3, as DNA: TGTGCCAGCAGCTTAGCCGGAGGGGAGACCCAGTACTTC.

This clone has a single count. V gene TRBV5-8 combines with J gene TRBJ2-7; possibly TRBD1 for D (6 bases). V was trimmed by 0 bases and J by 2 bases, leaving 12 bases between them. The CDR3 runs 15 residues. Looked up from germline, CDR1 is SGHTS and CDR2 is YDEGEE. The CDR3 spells CASSLGTASPYEQYF. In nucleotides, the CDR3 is TGTGCCAGCAGCTTGGGGACAGCCTCTCCCTACGAGCAGTACTTC.

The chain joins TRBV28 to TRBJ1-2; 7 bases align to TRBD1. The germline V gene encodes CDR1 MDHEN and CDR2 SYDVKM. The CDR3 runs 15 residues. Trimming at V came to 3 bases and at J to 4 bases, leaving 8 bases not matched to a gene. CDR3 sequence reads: CASSLGQITFYGYTF. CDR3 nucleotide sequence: TGTGCCAGCAGTTTGGGACAGATTACTTTCTATGGCTACACCTTC.

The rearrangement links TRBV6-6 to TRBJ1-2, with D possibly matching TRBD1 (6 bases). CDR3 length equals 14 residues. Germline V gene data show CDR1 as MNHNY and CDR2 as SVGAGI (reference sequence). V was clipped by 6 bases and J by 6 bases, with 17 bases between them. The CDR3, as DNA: TGTGCCAGCAGAAATCAAGGGGGTTACGATGGCTACACCTTC. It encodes CASRNQGGYDGYTF.

The CDR3 is CASSLNQQGVNGYTF. DNA of the CDR3: TGTGCCAGCAGCTTGAATCAGCAGGGTGTCAATGGCTACACCTTC. The chain is built from TRBV5-4 and TRBJ1-2; D might be TRBD1 (5 bases). The CDR3 spans 15 residues. Germline CDR1 reads SGHNT; CDR2 reads YYREEE (reference sequence). The ends were cut back, 1 base at V and 6 bases at J, with 16 bases in the middle.

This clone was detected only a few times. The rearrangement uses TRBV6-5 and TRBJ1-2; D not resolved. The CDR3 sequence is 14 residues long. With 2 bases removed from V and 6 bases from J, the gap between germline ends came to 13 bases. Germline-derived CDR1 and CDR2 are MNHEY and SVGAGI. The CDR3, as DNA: TGTGCCAGCAGTTACCCCAGGTTACGAGATGGCTACACCTTC. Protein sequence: CASSYPRLRDGYTF.

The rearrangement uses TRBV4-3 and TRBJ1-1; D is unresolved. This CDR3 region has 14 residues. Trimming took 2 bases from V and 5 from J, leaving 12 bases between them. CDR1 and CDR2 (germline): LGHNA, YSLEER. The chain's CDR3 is CASSQTGMRTEAFF. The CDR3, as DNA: TGCGCCAGCAGCCAAACCGGGATGCGGACTGAAGCTTTCTTT.

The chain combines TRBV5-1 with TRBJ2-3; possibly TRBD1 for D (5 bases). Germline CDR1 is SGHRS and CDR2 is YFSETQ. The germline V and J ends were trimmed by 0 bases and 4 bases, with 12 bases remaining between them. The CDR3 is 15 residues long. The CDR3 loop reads CASSLVGAGSDTQYF. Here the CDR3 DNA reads TGCGCCAGCAGCTTGGTTGGGGCCGGGTCAGATACGCAGTATTTT.

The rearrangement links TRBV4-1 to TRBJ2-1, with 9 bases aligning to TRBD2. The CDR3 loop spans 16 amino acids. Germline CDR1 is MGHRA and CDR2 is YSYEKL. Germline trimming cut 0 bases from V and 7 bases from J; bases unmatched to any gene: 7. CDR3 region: CASSQDIGGGANEQFF. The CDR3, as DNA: TGCGCCAGCAGCCAAGATATTGGCGGGGGGGCTAATGAGCAGTTCTTC.

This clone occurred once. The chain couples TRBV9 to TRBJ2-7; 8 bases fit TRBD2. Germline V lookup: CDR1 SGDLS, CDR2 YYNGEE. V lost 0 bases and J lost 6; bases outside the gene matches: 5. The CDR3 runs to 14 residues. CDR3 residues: CASSVGGLASEQYF. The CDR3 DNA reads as TGTGCCAGCAGCGTAGGAGGACTAGCATCCGAGCAGTACTTC.

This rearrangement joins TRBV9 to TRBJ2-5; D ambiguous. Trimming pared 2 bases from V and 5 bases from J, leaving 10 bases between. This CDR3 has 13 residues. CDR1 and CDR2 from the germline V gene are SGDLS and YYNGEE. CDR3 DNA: TGTGCCAGCAGCGTGACACAGATGGAGACCCAGTACTTC. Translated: CASSVTQMETQYF.

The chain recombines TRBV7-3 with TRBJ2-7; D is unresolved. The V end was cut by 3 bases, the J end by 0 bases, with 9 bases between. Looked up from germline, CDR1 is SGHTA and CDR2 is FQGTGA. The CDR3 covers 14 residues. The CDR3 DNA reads TGTGCCAGCAGCTTCTTGAGGATCTCCTACGAGCAGTACTTC. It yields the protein CASSFLRISYEQYF.

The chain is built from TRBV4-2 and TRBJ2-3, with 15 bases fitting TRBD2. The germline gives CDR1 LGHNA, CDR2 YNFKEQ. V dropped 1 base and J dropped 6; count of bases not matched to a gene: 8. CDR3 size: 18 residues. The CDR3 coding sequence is TGTGCCAGCAGCCAAGGATTTGGACTAGCGGGGGGGGTGGATACGCAGTATTTT. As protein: CASSQGFGLAGGVDTQYF.

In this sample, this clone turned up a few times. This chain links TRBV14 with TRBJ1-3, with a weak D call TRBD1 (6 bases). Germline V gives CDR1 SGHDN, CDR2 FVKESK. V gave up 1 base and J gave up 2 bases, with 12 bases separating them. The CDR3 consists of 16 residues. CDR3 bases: TGTGCCAGCAGCCAAGGGGCAGGGGCCGCTGGAAACACCATATATTTT. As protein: CASSQGAGAAGNTIYF.

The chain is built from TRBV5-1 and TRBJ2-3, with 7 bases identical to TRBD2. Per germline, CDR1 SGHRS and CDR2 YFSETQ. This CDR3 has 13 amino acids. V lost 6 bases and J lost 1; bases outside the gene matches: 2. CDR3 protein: CASMGGGTDTQYF. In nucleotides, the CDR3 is TGCGCCAGCATGGGGGGGGGCACAGATACGCAGTATTTT.

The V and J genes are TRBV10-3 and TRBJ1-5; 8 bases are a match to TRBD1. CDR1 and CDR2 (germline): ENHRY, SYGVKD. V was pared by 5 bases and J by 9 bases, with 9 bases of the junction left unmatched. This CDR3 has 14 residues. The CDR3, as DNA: TGTGCCATCAGTCCTGGACAGGGAAGTTGGCCCCAGCATTTT. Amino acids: CAISPGQGSWPQHF.

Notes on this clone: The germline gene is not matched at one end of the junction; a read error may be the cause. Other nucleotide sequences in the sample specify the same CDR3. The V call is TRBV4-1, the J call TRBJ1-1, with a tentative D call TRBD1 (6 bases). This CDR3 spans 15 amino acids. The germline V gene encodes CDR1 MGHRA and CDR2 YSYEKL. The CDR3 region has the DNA TGCGCCAGCAGCCCCGGCCCCACAGGGAACACTGAGGCTTTCTTT. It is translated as CASSPGPTGNTEAFF.

The CDR3 loop is CASSITNRDGYTF. CDR3 in DNA: TGTGCCAGCAGTATCACAAACAGGGATGGCTACACCTTC. The chain joins TRBV6-5 to TRBJ1-2; TRBD1 might be the D (6 bases). From germline, CDR1 is MNHEY and CDR2 SVGAGI. V was cut by 5 bases and J by 6 bases, with 13 bases left in between. The CDR3 length is 13 residues.

The CDR3 reads CASSLSRGSTDTQYF. DNA of the CDR3: TGTGCCAGCAGCTTGTCCAGGGGTAGCACAGATACGCAGTATTTT. This sequence joins TRBV5-4 and TRBJ2-3, with TRBD1 as a possible D gene (6 bases). The CDR3 length is 15 residues. Trimming took 1 base from V and 0 from J, leaving 9 bases between them. Germline CDR1 and CDR2: SGHNT and YYREEE (reference sequence).

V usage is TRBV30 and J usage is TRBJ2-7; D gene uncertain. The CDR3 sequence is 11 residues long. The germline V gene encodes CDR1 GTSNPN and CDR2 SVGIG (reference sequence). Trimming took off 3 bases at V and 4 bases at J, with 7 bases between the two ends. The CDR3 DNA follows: TGTGCCTGGAGCTCGGTTTACGAGCAGTACTTC. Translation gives CAWSSVYEQYF. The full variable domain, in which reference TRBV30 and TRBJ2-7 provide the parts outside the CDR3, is SQTIHQWPATLVQPVGSPLSLECTVEGTSNPNLYWYRQAAGRGLQLLFYSVGIGQISSEVPQNLSASRPQDRQFILSSKKLLLSDSGFYLCAWSSVYEQYFGPGTRLTVT.

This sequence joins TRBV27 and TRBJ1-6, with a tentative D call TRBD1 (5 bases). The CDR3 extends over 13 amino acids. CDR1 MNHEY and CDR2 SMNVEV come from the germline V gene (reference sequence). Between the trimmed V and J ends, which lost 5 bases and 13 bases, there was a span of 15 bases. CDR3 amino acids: CASSNPNRLPLHF. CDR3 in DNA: TGTGCCAGCAGTAACCCAAACAGGCTCCCCCTCCACTTT.

CDR3 sequence reads: CATRPLQGGKTEAFF. The CDR3 DNA reads as TGTGCCACCAGACCCCTACAGGGGGGAAAGACTGAAGCTTTCTTT. The J gene is TRBJ1-1, the V gene TRBV15, with 8 bases fitting TRBD1. Germline V CDR1 and CDR2: LNHNV, YYDKDF (reference sequence). V lost 6 bases and J lost 5; bases outside the gene matches: 11. The CDR3 loop spans 15 amino acids.

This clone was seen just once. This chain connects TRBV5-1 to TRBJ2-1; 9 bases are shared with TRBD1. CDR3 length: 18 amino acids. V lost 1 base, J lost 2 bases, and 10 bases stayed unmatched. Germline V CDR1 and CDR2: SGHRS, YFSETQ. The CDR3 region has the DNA TGCGCCAGCAGCTTGTCCCTGACAGGGGGGAACCCCTACAATGAGCAGTTCTTC. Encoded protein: CASSLSLTGGNPYNEQFF.

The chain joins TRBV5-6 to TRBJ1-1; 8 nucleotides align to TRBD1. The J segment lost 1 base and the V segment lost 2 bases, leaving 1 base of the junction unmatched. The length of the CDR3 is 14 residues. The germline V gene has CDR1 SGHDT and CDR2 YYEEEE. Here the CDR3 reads CASSLGTGNTEAFF. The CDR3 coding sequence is TGTGCCAGCAGCTTAGGGACAGGGAACACTGAAGCTTTCTTT.

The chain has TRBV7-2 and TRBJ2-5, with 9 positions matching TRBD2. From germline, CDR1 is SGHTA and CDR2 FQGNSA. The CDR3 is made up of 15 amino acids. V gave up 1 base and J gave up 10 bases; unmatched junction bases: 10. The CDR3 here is CASSLDAGGLEDQYF. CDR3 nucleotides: TGTGCCAGCAGCTTAGACGCGGGGGGGCTAGAGGACCAGTACTTC. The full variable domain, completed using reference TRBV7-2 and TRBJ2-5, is GAGVSQSPSNKVTEKGKDVELRCDPISGHTALYWYRQSLGQGLEFLIYFQGNSAPDKSGLPSDRFSAERTGGSVSTLTIQRTQQEDSAVYLCASSLDAGGLEDQYFGPGTRLLVL.

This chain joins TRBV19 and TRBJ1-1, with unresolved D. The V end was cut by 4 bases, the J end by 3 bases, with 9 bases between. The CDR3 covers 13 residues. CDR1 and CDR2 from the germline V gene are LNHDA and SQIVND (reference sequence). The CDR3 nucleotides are TGTGCCAGTAGTACTGGCATTTACACTGAAGCTTTCTTT. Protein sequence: CASSTGIYTEAFF.

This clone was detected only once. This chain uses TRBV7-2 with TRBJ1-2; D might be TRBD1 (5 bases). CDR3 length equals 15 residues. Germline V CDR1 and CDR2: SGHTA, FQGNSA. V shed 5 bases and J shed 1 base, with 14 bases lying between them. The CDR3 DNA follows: TGTGCCAGCAGCCGGGGGGAGGGCGGTAACTATGGCTACACCTTC. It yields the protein CASSRGEGGNYGYTF. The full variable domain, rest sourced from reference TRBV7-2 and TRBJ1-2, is GAGVSQSPSNKVTEKGKDVELRCDPISGHTALYWYRQSLGQGLEFLIYFQGNSAPDKSGLPSDRFSAERTGGSVSTLTIQRTQQEDSAVYLCASSRGEGGNYGYTFGSGTRLTVV.